The next 17 T cell receptor beta chains were all read from a single sample in a study of CD4 T cells in relation to SARS-CoV-2 and coronaviruses (dated by TCRdb to the early 2020s). CD4+ T cells from unexposed donors were collected before the COVID-19 pandemic (2011-2018). Preparation of the library involved the immunoSEQ multiplex PCR assay. In TCRdb, the immuneACCESS table is reduced to in-frame sequences with V and J assigned. These tables do not hold every clone; where another copy was compared, an unresolved V gene accounts for under half, and the others remain unexplained. Here the sample has 60,000 to 85,000 clones; more than 85% occur a single time. 0.23% of the sample comes from the top ten. Sequencing used naive CD4+ T cells from PBMCs. The cell subset or site tag for this specimen amounts to: naive CD4+ T cells isolated by negative enrichment. Receptors originate from a human donor in good health.

V gene TRBV5-4 combines with J gene TRBJ2-1; 9 positions match TRBD1. Germline CDR1 SGHNT, CDR2 YYREEE (reference sequence). V lost 4 bases to trimming and J lost 3 bases; unmatched junction nucleotides: 5. The CDR3 length is 15 residues. CDR3 residues: CASSPGQGHYNEQFF. CDR3 DNA sequence: TGTGCCAGCAGCCCGGGACAGGGACACTACAATGAGCAGTTCTTC.

This clone turned up a few times. The chain employs TRBV7-9 and TRBJ1-3; D remains unclear. Deletions cut 5 bases from V and 8 bases from J, with 16 bases between. Looked up from germline, CDR1 is SEHNR and CDR2 is FQNEAQ (reference sequence). The CDR3 sequence is 14 residues long. The DNA of the CDR3 is TGTGCCAGCAGCGAGGGCACTACTCGGGACACCATATATTTT. Amino acids: CASSEGTTRDTIYF.

This rearrangement joins TRBV18 to TRBJ2-7; the match to TRBD2 covers 14 bases. The germline CDR1 and CDR2 sequences are KGHSH and LQKENI. V trimming: 3 bases; J trimming: 3 bases; junction bases outside the gene matches: 10. The CDR3 sequence is 18 residues long. The CDR3 coding sequence is TGTGCCAGCTCACCCCCCCCGCGGACTAGCGGGAGGAGCTACGAGCAGTACTTC. Its protein is CASSPPPRTSGRSYEQYF.

The rearrangement uses TRBV2 and TRBJ2-7; either TRBD1 or TRBD2 may supply D (5 bases each). Deletions cut 6 bases from V and 2 bases from J, with 14 bases between. The CDR3 has 14 amino acids. Looked up from germline, CDR1 is SNHLY and CDR2 is FYNNEI. The CDR3 nucleotides are TGTGCCAGCAGCTCCGGGACGCTTGCCTACGAGCAGTACTTC. Protein sequence: CASSSGTLAYEQYF.

V is TRBV6-4 and J is TRBJ1-1; D unclear. V dropped 6 bases and J dropped 0 bases, with 8 bases sitting between them. The CDR3 has 13 amino acids. Germline V gives CDR1 MRHNA, CDR2 SNTAGT. The CDR3, as DNA: TGTGCCAGCAGCCTTACTTTGAACACTGAAGCTTTCTTT. This codes for CASSLTLNTEAFF.

The CDR3 here is CASTEEGGLNEQFF. CDR3 nucleotide sequence: TGTGCCAGCACCGAAGAGGGAGGGCTTAATGAGCAGTTCTTC. The V gene is TRBV2, the J gene TRBJ2-1; 7 bases map to TRBD2. V trimming: 7 bases; J trimming: 7 bases; junction bases outside the gene matches: 10. The germline V gene encodes CDR1 SNHLY and CDR2 FYNNEI. This CDR3 comprises 14 residues.

The chain combines TRBV6-5 with TRBJ1-3; maybe TRBD1 (6 bases). The CDR3 has 15 amino acids. V lost 6 bases, J lost 4 bases, and 16 bases lay in between. Per the germline V gene, CDR1 is MNHEY and CDR2 is SVGAGI. This CDR3 reads CASSLKQGRGNTIYF. In DNA, the CDR3 is TGTGCCAGCAGCCTAAAACAGGGACGAGGAAACACCATATATTTT.

The genes are TRBV7-2 and TRBJ1-1, with TRBD1 identical over 7 bases. The CDR3 runs 13 residues. V lost 1 base to trimming and J lost 7 bases; unmatched junction nucleotides: 3. The V gene's germline CDR1 is SGHTA and CDR2 FQGNSA. CDR3 sequence reads: CASSLVRTGEAFF. The CDR3 bases are TGTGCCAGCAGCTTAGTGAGGACAGGTGAAGCTTTCTTT.

The chain carries TRBV6-6 and TRBJ2-7, with D perhaps matching TRBD1 (5 bases). In germline, CDR1 is MNHNY, CDR2 SVGAGI (reference sequence). There are 13 residues in the CDR3. Deletions cut 8 bases from V and 0 bases from J, with 11 bases between. Here the CDR3 DNA reads TGTGCCAGCGGAAACAGGAACTCCTACGAGCAGTACTTC. Translating gives CASGNRNSYEQYF.

The V and J genes are TRBV5-1 and TRBJ2-3, with 9 bases matching TRBD1. This CDR3 comprises 15 residues. Trimming cost V 4 bases and J 3 bases; bases outside gene matches: 6. Germline lookup yields CDR1 SGHRS and CDR2 YFSETQ. DNA for the CDR3: TGCGCCAGCAGCCCCCGAGGACAGGGGACAGATACGCAGTATTTT. This gives the protein CASSPRGQGTDTQYF.

V is TRBV14 and J is TRBJ2-7, with D tentatively TRBD2 (6 bases). Germline CDR1 reads SGHDN; CDR2 reads FVKESK. This CDR3 is built from 17 residues. Deletions cut 1 base from V and 3 bases from J, with 19 bases between. In nucleotides, the CDR3 is TGTGCCAGCAGCCAAGCGTTACCCGGGACTTCTTTCTACGAGCAGTACTTC. Amino acids: CASSQALPGTSFYEQYF.

The chain couples TRBV7-9 to TRBJ1-4, with a weak D call TRBD1 (5 bases). Trimming took 3 bases from V and 3 from J, leaving 14 bases between them. This CDR3 is 16 amino acids long. CDR1 and CDR2 (germline): SEHNR, FQNEAQ (reference sequence). The CDR3 sequence is CASSFRQGAANEKLFF. Here the CDR3 DNA reads TGTGCCAGCAGCTTTCGGCAGGGTGCAGCTAATGAAAAACTGTTTTTT.

The chain links TRBV7-9 to TRBJ2-7, with D maybe TRBD1 (5 bases). The CDR3 consists of 15 residues. With 0 bases removed from V and 1 base from J, the gap between germline ends came to 10 bases. In germline, CDR1 is SEHNR, CDR2 FQNEAQ (reference sequence). CDR3 sequence reads: CASSLALGESYEQYF. For the CDR3, the DNA is TGTGCCAGCAGCTTAGCGTTAGGGGAATCCTACGAGCAGTACTTC.

The J gene is TRBJ1-1, the V gene TRBV11-2; TRBD1 matches at 7 bases. Per germline, CDR1 SGHAT and CDR2 FQNNGV. The length of the CDR3 is 16 residues. The ends lost 3 bases at V and 7 bases at J; junction bases unmatched: 14. The DNA of the CDR3 is TGTGCCAGCAGCTTGGCCCGGAGACAGGGCAATGGTGAAGCTTTCTTT. Amino acid sequence: CASSLARRQGNGEAFF.

The V call is TRBV7-9, the J call TRBJ2-6, with TRBD1 as a possible D gene (6 bases). This CDR3 has 15 amino acids. Trimming took 2 bases from V and 4 from J, leaving 9 bases between them. The germline V gene has CDR1 SEHNR and CDR2 FQNEAQ (reference sequence). Written as DNA, the CDR3 is TGTGCCAGCAGCTTACAGGGGACAGGGGCCAACGTCCTGACTTTC. Its translation: CASSLQGTGANVLTF.

The chain recombines TRBV5-1 with TRBJ2-7, with TRBD1 as a possible D gene (5 bases). This CDR3 has 14 residues. V lost 4 bases and J lost 0, with 11 bases in between. CDR1 SGHRS and CDR2 YFSETQ come from the germline V gene. This CDR3 reads CASSRADSSYEQYF. CDR3 DNA: TGCGCCAGCAGCCGGGCCGACAGCTCCTACGAGCAGTACTTC.

This chain uses TRBV19 with TRBJ1-2; 9 bases are a match to TRBD1. The junction had 10 bases not matched to a gene; V was cut back by 6 bases and J by 5 bases. The CDR3 consists of 15 residues. Germline loops: CDR1 LNHDA, CDR2 SQIVND (reference sequence). Here the CDR3 reads CASSLASGTGYGYTF. CDR3 nucleotide sequence: TGTGCCAGTAGCCTAGCTAGCGGGACAGGGTATGGCTACACCTTC.